Detailed here is one T cell receptor beta chain. Antigen: not known. Positively selected for CCR7, the CD45RO-negative cells used as naive CD8 cells excluded terminally differentiated effector memory CD45RA+ cells. The sample comes from a study of shared clonotypes between healthy human individuals. Overall study: The composition of the donors was a couple of women and three men aged 18 to 49.

The study's findings and limits: When compared with the clonotypes that were shared by all four sorted-subset donors, the non-shared clonotypes turned out to have lower generation probabilities. Naive subsets usually exceeded memory subsets in estimated richness.

Some clones are missing from TCRdb's copy, which holds only in-frame ones; the method was immunoSEQ multiplex PCR. The table shows hundreds of thousands of clones, with roughly 95% occurring only once. Sample: naive CD8+ T cells sorted from blood. The TCR was taken from a woman aged 25-40 years in good health.

For the CDR3, the DNA is TGCGCCAGCAGCCAAGAACGGGTCGGGGGGGCGAGGGAGCAGTACTTC. It codes for CASSQERVGGAREQYF. The genes are TRBV4-1 and TRBJ2-7; the match to TRBD2 covers 8 bases. CDR1 is MGHRA and CDR2 is YSYEKL in the germline V gene. With V trimmed by 0 bases and J by 7 bases, 11 bases remained unmatched. The CDR3 length is 16 residues.